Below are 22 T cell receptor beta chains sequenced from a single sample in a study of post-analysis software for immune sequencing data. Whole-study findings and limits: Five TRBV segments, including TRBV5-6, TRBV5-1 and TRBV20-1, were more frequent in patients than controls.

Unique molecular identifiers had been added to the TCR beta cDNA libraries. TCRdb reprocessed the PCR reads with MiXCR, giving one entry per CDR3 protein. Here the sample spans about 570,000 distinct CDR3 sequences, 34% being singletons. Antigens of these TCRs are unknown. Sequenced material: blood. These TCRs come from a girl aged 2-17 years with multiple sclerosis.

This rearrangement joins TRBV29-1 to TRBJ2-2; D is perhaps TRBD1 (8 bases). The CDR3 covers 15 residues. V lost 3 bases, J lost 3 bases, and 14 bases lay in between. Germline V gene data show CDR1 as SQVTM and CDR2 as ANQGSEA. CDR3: CSVDTGGGDTGELFF. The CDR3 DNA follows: TGCAGCGTTGACACAGGGGGAGGGGACACCGGGGAGCTGTTTTTT.

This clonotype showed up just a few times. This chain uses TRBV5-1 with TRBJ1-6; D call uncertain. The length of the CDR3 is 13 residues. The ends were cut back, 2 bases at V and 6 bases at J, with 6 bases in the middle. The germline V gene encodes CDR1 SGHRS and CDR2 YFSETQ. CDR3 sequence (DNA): TGCGCCAGCAGCTTCGGACCTAATTCACCCCTCCACTTT. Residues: CASSFGPNSPLHF.

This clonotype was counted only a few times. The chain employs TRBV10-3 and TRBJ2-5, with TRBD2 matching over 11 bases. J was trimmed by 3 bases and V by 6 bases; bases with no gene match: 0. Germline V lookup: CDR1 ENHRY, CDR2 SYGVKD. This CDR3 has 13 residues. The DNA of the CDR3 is TGTGCCATCAGGGGACTAGCGGAAGAGACCCAGTACTTC. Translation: CAIRGLAEETQYF.

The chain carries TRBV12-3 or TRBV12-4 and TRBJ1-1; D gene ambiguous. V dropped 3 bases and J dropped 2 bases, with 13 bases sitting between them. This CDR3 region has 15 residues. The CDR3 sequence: CASSLTLGRNTEAFF. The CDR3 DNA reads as TGTGCCAGCAGTTTGACCCTGGGCAGAAACACTGAAGCTTTCTTT.

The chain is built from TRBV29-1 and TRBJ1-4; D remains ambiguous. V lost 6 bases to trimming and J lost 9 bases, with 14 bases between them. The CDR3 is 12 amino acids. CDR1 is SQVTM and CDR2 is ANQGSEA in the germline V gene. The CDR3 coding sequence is TGCAGCGTCAAGGGCAGCGGAAAAAAACTGTTTTTT. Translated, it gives CSVKGSGKKLFF.

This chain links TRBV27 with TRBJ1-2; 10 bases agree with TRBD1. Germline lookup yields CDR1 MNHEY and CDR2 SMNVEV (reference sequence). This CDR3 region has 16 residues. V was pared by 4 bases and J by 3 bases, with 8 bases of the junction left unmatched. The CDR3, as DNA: TGTGCCAGCAGTTACTACCCGACAGGGGGCGACTATGGCTACACCTTC. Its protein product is CASSYYPTGGDYGYTF.

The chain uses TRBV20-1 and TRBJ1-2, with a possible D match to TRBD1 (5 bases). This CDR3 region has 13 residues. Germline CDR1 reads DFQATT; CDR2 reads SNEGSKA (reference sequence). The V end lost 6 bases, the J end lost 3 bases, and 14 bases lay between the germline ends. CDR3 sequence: CSATDIGDYGYTF. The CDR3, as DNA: TGCAGTGCCACGGACATCGGGGACTATGGCTACACCTTC.

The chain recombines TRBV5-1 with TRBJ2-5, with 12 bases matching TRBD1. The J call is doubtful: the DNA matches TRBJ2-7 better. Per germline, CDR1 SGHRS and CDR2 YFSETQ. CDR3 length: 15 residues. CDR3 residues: CASSLVGQGANEQYF. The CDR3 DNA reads TGCGCCAGCAGCTTGGTGGGACAGGGGGCGAACGAGCAGTACTTC.

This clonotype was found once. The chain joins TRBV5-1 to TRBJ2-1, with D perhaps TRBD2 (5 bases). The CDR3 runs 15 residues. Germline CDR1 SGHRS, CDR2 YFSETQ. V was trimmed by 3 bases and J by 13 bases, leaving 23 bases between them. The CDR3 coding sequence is TGCGCCAGCAGCTCTGGGGTTGGTATGGAGGAGACCCAGTTCTTC. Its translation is CASSSGVGMEETQFF.

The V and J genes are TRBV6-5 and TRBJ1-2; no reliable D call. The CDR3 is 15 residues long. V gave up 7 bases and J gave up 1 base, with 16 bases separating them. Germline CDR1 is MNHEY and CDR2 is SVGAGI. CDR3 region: CASTQRGGSNYGYTF. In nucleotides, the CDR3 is TGTGCCAGCACCCAACGGGGAGGGAGTAACTATGGCTACACCTTC.

The CDR3 sequence: CASSSTSGGAVQYF. CDR3 DNA sequence: TGTGCCAGCAGTTCGACTAGCGGGGGGGCCGTGCAGTATTTT. V is TRBV6-1 and J is TRBJ2-3; 14 positions match TRBD2. The germline V gene encodes CDR1 MNHNS and CDR2 SASEGT. This CDR3 comprises 14 residues. V dropped 5 bases and J dropped 11; count of bases not matched to a gene: 6.

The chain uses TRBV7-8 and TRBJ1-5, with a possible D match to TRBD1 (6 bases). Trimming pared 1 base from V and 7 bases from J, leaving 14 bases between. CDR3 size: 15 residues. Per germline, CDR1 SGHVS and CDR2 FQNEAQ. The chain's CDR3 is CASSLDTGLRQPQHF. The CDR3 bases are TGTGCCAGCAGCTTAGATACAGGGCTAAGGCAGCCCCAGCATTTT. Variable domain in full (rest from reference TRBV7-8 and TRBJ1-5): GAGVSQSPRYKVAKRGQDVALRCDPISGHVSLFWYQQALGQGPEFLTYFQNEAQLDKSGLPSDRFFAERPEGSVSTLKIQRTQQEDSAVYLCASSLDTGLRQPQHFGDGTRLSIL.

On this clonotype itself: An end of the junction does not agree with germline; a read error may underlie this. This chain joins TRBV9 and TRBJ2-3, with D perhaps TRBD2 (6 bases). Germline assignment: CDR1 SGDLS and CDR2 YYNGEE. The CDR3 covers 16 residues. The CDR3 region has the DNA TGTGCCCGCAGCGCAGTATCTAGCGCAAGCACAGATACGCAGTATTTT. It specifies CARSAVSSASTDTQYF.

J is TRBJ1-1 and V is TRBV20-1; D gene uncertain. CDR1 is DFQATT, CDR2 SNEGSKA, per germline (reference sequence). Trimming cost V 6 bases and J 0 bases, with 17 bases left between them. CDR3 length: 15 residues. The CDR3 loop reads CSAPPARRLNTEAFF. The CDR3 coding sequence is TGCAGTGCGCCTCCGGCGAGGCGCCTGAACACTGAAGCTTTCTTT.

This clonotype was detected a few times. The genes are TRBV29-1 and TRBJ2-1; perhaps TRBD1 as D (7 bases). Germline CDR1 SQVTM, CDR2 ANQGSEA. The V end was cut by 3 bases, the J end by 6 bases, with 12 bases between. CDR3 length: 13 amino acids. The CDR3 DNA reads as TGCAGCGTTGATCAGGGGGGAGGCAATGAGCAGTTCTTC. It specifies CSVDQGGGNEQFF.

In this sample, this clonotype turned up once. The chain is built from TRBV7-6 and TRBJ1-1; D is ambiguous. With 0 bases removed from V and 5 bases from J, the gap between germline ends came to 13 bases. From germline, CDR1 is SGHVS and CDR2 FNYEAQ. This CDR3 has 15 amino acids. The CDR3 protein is CASSLAPSEVTEAFF. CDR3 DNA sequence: TGTGCCAGCAGCTTAGCCCCTTCCGAAGTGACTGAAGCTTTCTTT. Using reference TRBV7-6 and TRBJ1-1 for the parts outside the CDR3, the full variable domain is GAGVSQSPRYKVTKRGQDVALRCDPISGHVSLYWYRQALGQGPEFLTYFNYEAQQDKSGLPNDRFSAERPEGSISTLTIQRTEQRDSAMYRCASSLAPSEVTEAFFGQGTRLTVV.

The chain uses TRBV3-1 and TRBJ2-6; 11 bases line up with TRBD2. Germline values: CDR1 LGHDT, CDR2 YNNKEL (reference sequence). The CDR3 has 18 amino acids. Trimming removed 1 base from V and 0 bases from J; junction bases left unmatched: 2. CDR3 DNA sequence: TGTGCCAGCAGCCAAGTAGGACTAGCGGGCTCTGGGGCCAACGTCCTGACTTTC. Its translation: CASSQVGLAGSGANVLTF.

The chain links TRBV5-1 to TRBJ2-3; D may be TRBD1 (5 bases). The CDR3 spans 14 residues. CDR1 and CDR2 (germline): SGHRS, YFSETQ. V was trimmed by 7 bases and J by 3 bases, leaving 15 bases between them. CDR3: CASGPGSVTDTQYF. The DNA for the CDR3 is TGCGCCAGCGGCCCAGGGTCAGTAACAGATACGCAGTATTTT.

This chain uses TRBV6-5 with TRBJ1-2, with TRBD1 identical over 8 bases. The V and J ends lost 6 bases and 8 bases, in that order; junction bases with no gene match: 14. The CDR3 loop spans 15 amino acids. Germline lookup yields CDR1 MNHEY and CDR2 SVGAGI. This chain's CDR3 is CASSDRGSPFYGYTF. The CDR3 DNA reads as TGTGCCAGCAGCGACAGGGGCTCTCCCTTTTACGGCTACACCTTC.

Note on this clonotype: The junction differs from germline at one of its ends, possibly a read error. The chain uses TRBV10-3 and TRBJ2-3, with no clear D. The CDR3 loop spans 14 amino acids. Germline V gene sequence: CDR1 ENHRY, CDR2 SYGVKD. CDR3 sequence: CAISRLESTETQYF. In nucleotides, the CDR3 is TGTGCCATCAGTCGACTGGAAAGCACAGAAACGCAGTATTTT.

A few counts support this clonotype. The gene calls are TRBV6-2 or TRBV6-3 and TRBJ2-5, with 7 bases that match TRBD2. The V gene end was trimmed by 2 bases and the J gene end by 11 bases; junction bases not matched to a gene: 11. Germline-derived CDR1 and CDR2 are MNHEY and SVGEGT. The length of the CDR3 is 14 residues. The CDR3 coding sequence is TGTGCCAGCAGTTACGGGACTGGCCTGCGGGAGCAGTACTTC. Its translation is CASSYGTGLREQYF.

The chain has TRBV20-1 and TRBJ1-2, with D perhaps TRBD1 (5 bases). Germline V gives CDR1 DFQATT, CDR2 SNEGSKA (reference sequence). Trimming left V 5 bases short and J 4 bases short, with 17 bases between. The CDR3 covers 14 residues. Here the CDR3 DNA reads TGCAGTGCTGGGACCTCTGGAGTGGCCTATGGCTACACCTTC. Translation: CSAGTSGVAYGYTF.